A single sample gave rise to the 2 T cell receptor beta chains below, sequenced in a study of T cell repertoires in cytomegalovirus infection. One entry per CDR3 protein, called by TCRdb with MiXCR from the reads. The sample carries over 100,000 distinct CDR3 sequences, around 31% recorded once. No antigen has been identified for these receptors. The material was CD8+ T cells from cultured PBMCs, obtained from culture after CMV antigen stimulation. The source of these receptors is a human donor in good health (CMV status not recorded). Some clones in this sample may be carry-over from other donors' samples.

This clonotype was seen a few times. The chain joins TRBV4-2 to TRBJ2-5; 7 nucleotides align to TRBD1. CDR1 and CDR2 (germline): LGHNA, YNFKEQ. There are 16 residues in the CDR3. V shed 4 bases, J shed 1 base, and the junction held 9 bases outside the gene matches. This chain's CDR3 is CASSRLTGSLQETQYF. DNA for the CDR3: TGTGCCAGCAGCCGCTTGACAGGGAGCCTCCAAGAGACCCAGTACTTC.

This chain links TRBV12-5 with TRBJ2-1; the D gene is possibly TRBD2 (5 bases). The CDR3 sequence is 14 residues long. Trimming stripped 0 bases from V and 12 bases from J, with 15 bases between. CDR1 is LGHNT and CDR2 is FRNRAP in the germline V gene. CDR3 nucleotides: TGTGCTAGTGGTTTGGTTCTGACTGGACTGGGGCAGTTCTTC. It encodes CASGLVLTGLGQFF.